The rows below give T cell receptor beta chains drawn from one sample of a study of cytomegalovirus exposure and HLA in healthy donors. TCRdb's table, derived via immunoSEQ multiplex PCR, lists solely in-frame clones and lacks some. Its clone listing holds 150,000 to 200,000 clones. Sequencing used PBMCs. Receptors were obtained from a woman between 18 and 30 years old in good health and CMV-seropositive. The CDR3 runs from the conserved cysteine through the conserved F or W. The D gene is left open where the match is weak.

j_call: TRBJ2-1; v_call: TRBV2; d_call: -; cdr3_nt: TGTGCCAGCAGGGGGTATAGACTAGGGATCGTGCTGAGCTCCTACAATGAGCAGTTCTTC; cdr3_aa: CASRGYRLGIVLSSYNEQFF
j_call: TRBJ2-1; v_call: TRBV6-1; d_call: TRBD1; cdr3_nt: TGTGCCAGCGTGGACGGGACAGTGTCCTACAATGAGCAGTTCTTC; cdr3_aa: CASVDGTVSYNEQFF
j_call: TRBJ2-2; v_call: TRBV2; d_call: TRBD2; cdr3_nt: TGTGCCAGCAACCTAGGACTAGCCCACACCGGGGAGCTGTTTTTT; cdr3_aa: CASNLGLAHTGELFF
j_call: TRBJ2-7; v_call: TRBV7-9; d_call: TRBD2; cdr3_nt: TGTGCCAGCGAGGGACTAGCGGGCTACGAGCAGTACTTC; cdr3_aa: CASEGLAGYEQYF
j_call: TRBJ2-5; v_call: TRBV6-4; d_call: TRBD2; cdr3_nt: TGTGCCAGCAGTGACGCGACTAGCGGGGCCCAAGAGACCCAGTACTTC; cdr3_aa: CASSDATSGAQETQYF
j_call: TRBJ1-1; v_call: TRBV9; d_call: TRBD1; cdr3_nt: TGTGCCAGCAGCGCGGACAGGGGATACACTGAAGCTTTCTTT; cdr3_aa: CASSADRGYTEAFF
j_call: TRBJ1-4; v_call: TRBV18; d_call: -; cdr3_nt: TGTGCCAGCTCACCACCAGGGGGTAATGAAAAACTGTTTTTT; cdr3_aa: CASSPPGGNEKLFF
j_call: TRBJ2-1; v_call: TRBV7-2; d_call: TRBD2; cdr3_nt: TGTGCCAGCAGTTCTAGCGGGGGAGGAGATGAGCAGTTCTTC; cdr3_aa: CASSSSGGGDEQFF
j_call: TRBJ2-4; v_call: TRBV4-3; d_call: TRBD2; cdr3_nt: TGCGCCAGCAGCCAGGAGGGCGGAGCGGGGGGGCAATGGAGCATTCAGTACTTC; cdr3_aa: CASSQEGGAGGQWSIQYF
j_call: TRBJ1-3; v_call: TRBV9; d_call: -; cdr3_nt: TGTGCCAGCAGCGTAGATGTGAGCTCTGGAAACACCATATATTTT; cdr3_aa: CASSVDVSSGNTIYF
j_call: TRBJ2-2; v_call: TRBV7-9; d_call: -; cdr3_nt: TGTGCCAGCAGCTTAGTCCCAGAAATGAACACCGGGGAGCTGTTTTTT; cdr3_aa: CASSLVPEMNTGELFF
j_call: TRBJ1-2; v_call: TRBV25-1; d_call: -; cdr3_nt: TGTGCCAGCAGTGATCAGTCAGGTCCCACGCCGGTCTATGGCTACACCTTC; cdr3_aa: CASSDQSGPTPVYGYTF
j_call: TRBJ2-1; v_call: TRBV6-1; d_call: -; cdr3_nt: TGTGCCAGCAGTGATTGGCGGATTATCGATGAGCAGTTCTTC; cdr3_aa: CASSDWRIIDEQFF
j_call: TRBJ1-5; v_call: TRBV18; d_call: -; cdr3_nt: TGTGCCAGCTCACCAGGGCAGCCTAGCAATCAGCCCCAGCATTTT; cdr3_aa: CASSPGQPSNQPQHF
j_call: TRBJ1-6; v_call: TRBV6-5; d_call: TRBD1; cdr3_nt: TGTGCCAGCAGTTACCAGACAGGGGACTCACCCCTCCACTTT; cdr3_aa: CASSYQTGDSPLHF
j_call: TRBJ1-2; v_call: TRBV7-2; d_call: -; cdr3_nt: TGTGCCAGCAGCCCCGGACTCATCTATGGCTACACCTTC; cdr3_aa: CASSPGLIYGYTF
j_call: TRBJ1-4; v_call: TRBV14; d_call: TRBD1; cdr3_nt: TGTGCCAGCAGCCAAGGGGAGAGGGACAGAGGAGCAACTAATGAAAAACTGTTTTTT; cdr3_aa: CASSQGERDRGATNEKLFF
j_call: TRBJ1-1; v_call: TRBV9; d_call: -; cdr3_nt: TGTGCCAGCTCAGGGGAGAACACTGAAGCTTTCTTT; cdr3_aa: CASSGENTEAFF
j_call: TRBJ1-1; v_call: TRBV27; d_call: -; cdr3_nt: TGTGCCAGCAGTTTCACAGGGATAGGGACTGAAGCTTTCTTT; cdr3_aa: CASSFTGIGTEAFF
j_call: TRBJ1-5; v_call: TRBV7-8; d_call: TRBD1; cdr3_nt: TGTGCCAGCAGCTTAGGGAGACAGGGAAATCAGCCCCAGCATTTT; cdr3_aa: CASSLGRQGNQPQHF
j_call: TRBJ2-7; v_call: TRBV5-4; d_call: TRBD1; cdr3_nt: TGTGCCAGCAGCCTCAGGGGGCGGACCTACGAGCAGTACTTC; cdr3_aa: CASSLRGRTYEQYF
j_call: TRBJ1-2; v_call: TRBV7-2; d_call: TRBD1; cdr3_nt: TGTGCCAGCAGCCCCGGGACAGGGGGCTATGGCTACACCTTC; cdr3_aa: CASSPGTGGYGYTF
j_call: TRBJ1-2; v_call: TRBV6-4; d_call: -; cdr3_nt: TGTGCCAGCAGTGAGGAGTGGTCGGACTATGGCTACACCTTC; cdr3_aa: CASSEEWSDYGYTF
j_call: TRBJ2-5; v_call: TRBV11-2; d_call: -; cdr3_nt: TGTGCCAGCAGCCCGGGGTCCAGGGAGACCCAGTACTTC; cdr3_aa: CASSPGSRETQYF
j_call: TRBJ2-3; v_call: TRBV4-3; d_call: TRBD2; cdr3_nt: TGCGCCAGCAGCCAGGCCCTGGGACTAGCGGGGCGCACAGATACGCAGTATTTT; cdr3_aa: CASSQALGLAGRTDTQYF
j_call: TRBJ2-1; v_call: TRBV10-3; d_call: TRBD2; cdr3_nt: TGTGCCATCAGTGAGCCATATAGCGGGAGCGGGAATGAGCAGTTCTTC; cdr3_aa: CAISEPYSGSGNEQFF
j_call: TRBJ1-6; v_call: TRBV7-2; d_call: -; cdr3_nt: TGTGCCAGCAGCCCTGGAACAGGGCCACCCCTCCACTTT; cdr3_aa: CASSPGTGPPLHF
j_call: TRBJ1-4; v_call: TRBV2; d_call: TRBD1; cdr3_nt: TGTGCCAGCAGTGAAGAGGGGACAGGGGGCGCAACTAATGAAAAACTGTTTTTT; cdr3_aa: CASSEEGTGGATNEKLFF
j_call: TRBJ1-3; v_call: TRBV18; d_call: -; cdr3_nt: TGTGCCAGCTCGCGAGACAGGAGCTCTGGAAACACCATATATTTT; cdr3_aa: CASSRDRSSGNTIYF
j_call: TRBJ2-3; v_call: TRBV2; d_call: TRBD2; cdr3_nt: TGTGCCAGCAGAGGGTTTACTAGCGGGCGCACAGATACGCAGTATTTT; cdr3_aa: CASRGFTSGRTDTQYF
j_call: TRBJ2-1; v_call: TRBV5-6; d_call: -; cdr3_nt: TGTGCCAGCAGCTTGGGAGGAAGCTCCTACAATGAGCAGTTCTTC; cdr3_aa: CASSLGGSSYNEQFF
j_call: TRBJ2-3; v_call: TRBV15; d_call: -; cdr3_nt: TGTGCCACCAGCAGAGAGAGTACTAGCACAGATACGCAGTATTTT; cdr3_aa: CATSRESTSTDTQYF